This T cell receptor beta chain was obtained from a study of blood T cell repertoires in COVID-19. Across the study: The cDNA or gDNA used as material had been derived from T cells, B-cell-depleted T cells, or PBMCs.

Germline CDR1 MNHEY, CDR2 SVGAGI. The CDR3 has 13 amino acids. Trimming stripped 9 bases from V and 3 bases from J, with 13 bases between. Assay used: immunoSEQ multiplex PCR; TCRdb lists only in-frame clones, some missing. The sample holds under 200,000 clones, 81% seen once. Material: PBMCs or T cells enriched from blood (not recorded which). The origin of this receptor is a woman in her thirties or forties with acute COVID-19. The chain couples TRBV6-5 to TRBJ2-3; maybe TRBD2 (6 bases). Here the CDR3 reads CARTSGRTDTQYF. Here the CDR3 DNA reads TGTGCCAGGACTAGTGGTAGGACAGATACGCAGTATTTT.